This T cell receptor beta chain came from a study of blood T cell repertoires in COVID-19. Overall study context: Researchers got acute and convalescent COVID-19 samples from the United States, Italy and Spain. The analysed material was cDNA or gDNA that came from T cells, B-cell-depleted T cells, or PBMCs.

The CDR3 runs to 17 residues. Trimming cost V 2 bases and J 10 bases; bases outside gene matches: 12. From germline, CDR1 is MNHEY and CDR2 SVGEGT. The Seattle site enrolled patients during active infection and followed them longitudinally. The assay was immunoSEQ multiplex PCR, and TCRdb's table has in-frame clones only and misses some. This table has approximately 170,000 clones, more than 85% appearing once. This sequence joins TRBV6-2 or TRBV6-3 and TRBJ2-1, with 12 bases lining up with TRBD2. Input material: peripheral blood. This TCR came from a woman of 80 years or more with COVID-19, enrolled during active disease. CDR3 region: CASSYPPLAGGPGEQFF. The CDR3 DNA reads TGTGCCAGCAGTTACCCCCCCCTAGCGGGAGGGCCGGGAGAGCAGTTCTTC.